This entry describes one TCR beta chain. The germline gives CDR1 SGHVS, CDR2 FNYEAQ. V lost 3 bases and J lost 4; bases outside the gene matches: 9. This CDR3 has 16 residues. These data belong to a study of shared T cell receptors in the human thymus. Method: immunoSEQ multiplex PCR; TCRdb's copy keeps in-frame clones and lacks some. Of hundreds of thousands of clones listed, 75% to 90% are singletons. The sample was also reused in another study, on human thymus T cells. That source notes: Resections that were taken during corrective heart surgery supplied the thymus tissue. Apparent bias marked the V and J gene usage of thymic and blood repertoires. Related research found strongly overlapping thymic repertoires in unrelated individuals.

The rearrangement links TRBV7-6 to TRBJ2-3; 8 bases fit TRBD1. This TCR derives from a girl younger than two with a congenital heart defect. The sequenced sample was thymocytes. Written as DNA, the CDR3 is TGTGCCAGCAGCTTGGGAAAGACAGGGGAGGCAGATACGCAGTATTTT. Amino acids: CASSLGKTGEADTQYF.